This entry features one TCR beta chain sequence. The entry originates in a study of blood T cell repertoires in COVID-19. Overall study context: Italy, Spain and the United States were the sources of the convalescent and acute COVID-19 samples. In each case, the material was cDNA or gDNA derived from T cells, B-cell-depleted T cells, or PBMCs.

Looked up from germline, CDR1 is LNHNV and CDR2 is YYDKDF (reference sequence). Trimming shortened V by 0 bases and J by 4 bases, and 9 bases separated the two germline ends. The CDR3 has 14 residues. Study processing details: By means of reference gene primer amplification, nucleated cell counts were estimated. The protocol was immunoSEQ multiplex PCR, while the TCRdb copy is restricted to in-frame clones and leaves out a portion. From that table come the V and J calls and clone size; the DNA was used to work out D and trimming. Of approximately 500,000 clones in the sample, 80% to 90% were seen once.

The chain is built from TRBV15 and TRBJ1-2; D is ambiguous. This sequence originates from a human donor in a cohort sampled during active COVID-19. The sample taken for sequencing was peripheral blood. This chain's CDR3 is CATSRDREFYGYTF. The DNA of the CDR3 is TGTGCCACCAGCAGAGATCGAGAATTCTATGGCTACACCTTC.